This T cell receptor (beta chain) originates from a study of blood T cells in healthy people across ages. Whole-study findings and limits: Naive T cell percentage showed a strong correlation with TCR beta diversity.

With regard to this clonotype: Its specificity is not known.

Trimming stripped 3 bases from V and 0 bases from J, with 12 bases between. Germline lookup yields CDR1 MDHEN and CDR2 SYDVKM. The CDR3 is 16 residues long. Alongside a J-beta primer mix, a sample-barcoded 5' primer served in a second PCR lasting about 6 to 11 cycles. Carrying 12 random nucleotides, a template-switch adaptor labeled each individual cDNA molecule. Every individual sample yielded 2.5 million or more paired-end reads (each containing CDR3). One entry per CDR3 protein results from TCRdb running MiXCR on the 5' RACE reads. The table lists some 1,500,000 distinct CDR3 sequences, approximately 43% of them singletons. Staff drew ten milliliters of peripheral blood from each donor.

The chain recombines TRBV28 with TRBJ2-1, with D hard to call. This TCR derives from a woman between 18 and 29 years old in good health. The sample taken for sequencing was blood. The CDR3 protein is CASSFGLTGSYNEQFF. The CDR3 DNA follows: TGTGCCAGCAGTTTTGGTCTAACGGGCTCCTACAATGAGCAGTTCTTC. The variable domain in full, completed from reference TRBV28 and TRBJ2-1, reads DVKVTQSSRYLVKRTGEKVFLECVQDMDHENMFWYRQDPGLGLRLIYFSYDVKMKEKGDIPEGYSVSREKKERFSLILESASTNQTSMYLCASSFGLTGSYNEQFFGPGTRLTVL.